The clone carrying this T cell receptor (beta chain) has a handful of counts. Its antigen is not known. The data derive from a study of blood T cells in healthy people across ages. With a J-beta primer mix and a sample-barcoded 5' primer, a second PCR ran about 7 to 12 cycles. Using its own MiXCR run on the 5' RACE reads, TCRdb lists one record per CDR3 protein. The sample lists 1.5 million to 1.9 million distinct CDR3 sequences, about 45% occurring once. Germline CDR1 MNHNS, CDR2 SASEGT. Losses at the gene ends were 10 bases for V and 1 base for J; bases not matched to a gene: 3. This CDR3 is 13 amino acids long. Findings of the study overall: Among long-lived donors, naive CD4+ cells were more numerous and diversity higher than in aged donors.

The rearrangement links TRBV6-1 to TRBJ2-1; 8 bases align to TRBD2. The source is a woman under 30 in good health. Sample: blood. This CDR3 is CATREGSYNEQFF. CDR3 DNA: TGTGCCACCCGGGAGGGGTCCTACAATGAGCAGTTCTTC.